This T cell receptor beta chain was identified during a study of blood T cell repertoires in COVID-19. Study context: The United States, Italy and Spain provided the acute and convalescent COVID-19 samples. Sources were T cells, B-cell-depleted T cells, or PBMCs; the material itself was cDNA or gDNA.

Study processing details: From reference gene primer amplification, estimates of nucleated cell counts were derived. Using immunoSEQ multiplex PCR, the repertoire was profiled, and TCRdb retains in-frame clones only, with some absent. That table is the source of V, J and clone size, and D and trimming were worked out from the DNA. The data hold around 310,000 clones, with around 90% observed a single time. Followed longitudinally, the Seattle patients had been enrolled during active infection. The ends lost 0 bases at V and 5 bases at J; junction bases unmatched: 4. The length of the CDR3 is 16 residues. Germline values: CDR1 SGHRS, CDR2 YFSETQ.

Sequenced: peripheral blood. The sequence was obtained from a woman aged 25 to 39 with COVID-19, enrolled during active disease. The rearrangement uses TRBV5-1 and TRBJ2-3; TRBD1 agrees at 12 bases. The CDR3 sequence is CASSLGDRGRGDTQYF. CDR3 in DNA: TGCGCCAGCAGCTTGGGGGACAGGGGGCGTGGAGATACGCAGTATTTT.